A selection of T cell receptor beta chains follows, all from one sample in a study of T cell responses to AZD1222 COVID-19 vaccine. Data came from immunoSEQ multiplex PCR; TCRdb stores just in-frame clones and leaves some out. Found here are some 130,000 clones, more than 75% of them singletons; the top ten hold approximately 0.98%. Sequenced here: peripheral blood, sampled 28 days after the second AZD1222 dose. Receptors originate from an adult who received the AZD1222 COVID-19 vaccine. Both conserved end residues are part of each CDR3. A D gene is named only where the DNA matches it firmly.

j_call v_call d_call cdr3_nt cdr3_aa
TRBJ2-1 TRBV11-3 TRBD2 TGTGCCAGCAGCTTAGATGGCCTAGCGGGCCACTCCTACAATGAGCAGTTCTTC CASSLDGLAGHSYNEQFF
TRBJ2-3 TRBV30 NA TGTGCCTGGAGTGTTTTCTCGGCTAGCCGGGGAAATACGCAGTATTTT CAWSVFSASRGNTQYF
TRBJ2-7 TRBV18 TRBD2 TGTGCCAGCTCACTAGGACAGCCGGGACTAGCGGGATACGAGCAGTACTTC CASSLGQPGLAGYEQYF
TRBJ2-5 TRBV11-1 TRBD2 TGTGCCAGCAGCTTTTGGGGGACTAGCACCTGGGGGACCCAGTACTTC CASSFWGTSTWGTQYF
TRBJ2-7 TRBV2 NA TGTGCCAGCATTATAGGGGGAGGGGAGCAGTACTTC CASIIGGGEQYF
TRBJ2-1 TRBV5-1 NA TGCGCCAGCAGCTTGTCTACGGGGTACAATGAGCAGTTCTTC CASSLSTGYNEQFF
TRBJ2-7 TRBV18 NA TGTGCCAGCTCACCACTTGCTCAGGGAATGGGTTTCTACGAGCAGTACTTC CASSPLAQGMGFYEQYF
TRBJ2-7 TRBV5-1 TRBD2 TGCGCCAGCAGCTTGGCTAGCGGGGAAAGCTACGAGCAGTACTTC CASSLASGESYEQYF
TRBJ2-1 TRBV4-1 TRBD2 TGCGCCAGCAGCCTCTATTCCGGGACTATCCCACCCAATGAGCAGTTCTTC CASSLYSGTIPPNEQFF
TRBJ2-2 TRBV15 TRBD1 TGTGCCACCAGCGACAGGGACACCTCCACCGGGGAGCTGTTTTTT CATSDRDTSTGELFF
TRBJ2-3 TRBV5-5 NA TGTGCCAGCAGCTTGTGGCTGGGCGATACTCCCACAGATACGCAGTATTTT CASSLWLGDTPTDTQYF
TRBJ1-2 TRBV9 TRBD1 TGTGCCAGCAGCTCCCGGGACAGGGGGGCCTATGGCTACACCTTC CASSSRDRGAYGYTF
TRBJ2-1 TRBV6-1 TRBD1 TGTGCCAGCAGTGGGACGGACAGGGGGCGACGATACTACAATGAGCAGTTCTTC CASSGTDRGRRYYNEQFF
TRBJ1-1 TRBV5-1 NA TGCGCCAGCAGCCCGACAGGAACGGGCACTGAAGCTTTCTTT CASSPTGTGTEAFF
TRBJ2-1 TRBV7-6 NA TGTGCCAGCAGCTGGACCACCCCGGGCCCGAGCTCCTACAATGAGCAGTTCTTC CASSWTTPGPSSYNEQFF
TRBJ2-5 TRBV3-1/TRBV3-2 NA TGTGCCAGCAGCCAAGGGGGGGCCCAGTACTTC CASSQGGAQYF
TRBJ1-1 TRBV5-1 TRBD1 TGCGCCAGCAGCTTGGTGGGCAGGGGGCTGAACACTGAAGCTTTCTTT CASSLVGRGLNTEAFF
TRBJ2-1 TRBV6-5 TRBD2 TGTGCCAGCGGCGCGGGACTAGCGGCCTGGGTCTTC CASGAGLAAWVF